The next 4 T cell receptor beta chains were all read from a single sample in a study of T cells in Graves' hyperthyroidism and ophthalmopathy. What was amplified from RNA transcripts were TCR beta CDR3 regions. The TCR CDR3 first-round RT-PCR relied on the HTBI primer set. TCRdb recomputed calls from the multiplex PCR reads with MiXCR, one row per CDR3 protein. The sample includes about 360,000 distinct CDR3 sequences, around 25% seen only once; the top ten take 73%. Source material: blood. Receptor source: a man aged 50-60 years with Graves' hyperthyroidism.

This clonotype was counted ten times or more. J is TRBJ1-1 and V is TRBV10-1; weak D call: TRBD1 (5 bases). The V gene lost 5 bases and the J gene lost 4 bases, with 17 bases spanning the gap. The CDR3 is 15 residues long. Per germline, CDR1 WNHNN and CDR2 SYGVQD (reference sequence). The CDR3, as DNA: TGCGCCAGCAGTCCCAGGGACTTACTGGGCACTGAAGCTTTCTTT. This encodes CASSPRDLLGTEAFF.

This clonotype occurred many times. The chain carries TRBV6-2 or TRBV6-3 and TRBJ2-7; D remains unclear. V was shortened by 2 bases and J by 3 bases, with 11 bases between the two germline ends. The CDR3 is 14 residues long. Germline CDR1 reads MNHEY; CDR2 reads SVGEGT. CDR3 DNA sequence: TGTGCCAGCAGTTACGATGCCAGGTTCTACGAGCAGTACTTC. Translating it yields CASSYDARFYEQYF.

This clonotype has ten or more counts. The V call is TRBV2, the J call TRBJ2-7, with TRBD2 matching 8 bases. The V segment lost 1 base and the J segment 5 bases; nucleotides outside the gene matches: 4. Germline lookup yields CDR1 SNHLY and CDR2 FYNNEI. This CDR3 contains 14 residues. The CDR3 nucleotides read TGTGCCAGCAGTGAAGGACTAGCGTCGGACGAGCAGTACTTC. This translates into CASSEGLASDEQYF.

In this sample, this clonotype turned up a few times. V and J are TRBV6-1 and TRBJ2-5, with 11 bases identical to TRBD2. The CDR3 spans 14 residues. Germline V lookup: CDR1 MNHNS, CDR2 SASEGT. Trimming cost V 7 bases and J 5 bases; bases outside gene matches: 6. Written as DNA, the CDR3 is TGTGCCAGCAAGAGGACTAGCGGGTCGGAGACCCAGTACTTC. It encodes CASKRTSGSETQYF.